This T cell receptor (beta chain) derives from a study of blood T cell repertoires in COVID-19. Study details: Acute and convalescent COVID-19 specimens originated in the United States, Italy and Spain. PBMCs, B-cell-depleted T cells, or T cells were the source of the cDNA or gDNA that made up the material.

This clone appeared a few times. Per the original data handling: Estimates of nucleated cell counts were drawn from the amplification of reference gene primers. Sequenced by immunoSEQ multiplex PCR; TCRdb stores in-frame clones only, minus some. From that table come the V and J calls and clone size; the DNA was used to work out D and trimming. The data hold 120,000 or so clones, with around 83% observed a single time. The sequence was collected from a man aged 55 to 70 with acute or convalescent COVID-19. Sample: peripheral blood.

CDR3 DNA sequence: TGTGCCAGCTCACCCATTCCTCCGGGGTCCGCCTCGAGAAAAAGCTATGGCTACACCTTC. Translated, it gives CASSPIPPGSASRKSYGYTF. The chain is built from TRBV18 and TRBJ1-2; D is unclear. Trimming removed 3 bases from V and 4 bases from J, with 30 bases in between. This CDR3 region has 20 residues. CDR1 KGHSH and CDR2 LQKENI come from the germline V gene.